This TCR beta chain was captured in a study of T cells in localized non-small cell lung cancer. The table came from immunoSEQ multiplex PCR; TCRdb's copy has only in-frame clones and leaves some out. The table has roughly 38,000 clones, around 86% seen once. Study-wide results and caveats: Tumor samples were not multi-region, leaving intratumor heterogeneity unexcluded. Greater blood T cell density accompanied longer overall survival. Peak T cell clonality was found in uninvolved adjacent lung, exceeding tumor. Adjacent lung exhibited a median of around 60 among the 100 most abundant tumor clones.

CDR1 and CDR2 (germline): LNHDA, SQIVND (reference sequence). V lost 5 bases, J lost 9 bases, and 13 bases lay in between. This CDR3 region has 12 residues. This clone was seen once. Its antigen remains unidentified. The source was peripheral blood, collected before any cancer treatment. The rearrangement links TRBV19 to TRBJ1-2; D gene uncertain. This TCR came from a man aged 18 to 49 with stage I lung adenocarcinoma. The chain's CDR3 is CASSPDRRSYTF. CDR3 nucleotides: TGTGCCAGTAGTCCCGATCGGCGGAGCTACACCTTC.